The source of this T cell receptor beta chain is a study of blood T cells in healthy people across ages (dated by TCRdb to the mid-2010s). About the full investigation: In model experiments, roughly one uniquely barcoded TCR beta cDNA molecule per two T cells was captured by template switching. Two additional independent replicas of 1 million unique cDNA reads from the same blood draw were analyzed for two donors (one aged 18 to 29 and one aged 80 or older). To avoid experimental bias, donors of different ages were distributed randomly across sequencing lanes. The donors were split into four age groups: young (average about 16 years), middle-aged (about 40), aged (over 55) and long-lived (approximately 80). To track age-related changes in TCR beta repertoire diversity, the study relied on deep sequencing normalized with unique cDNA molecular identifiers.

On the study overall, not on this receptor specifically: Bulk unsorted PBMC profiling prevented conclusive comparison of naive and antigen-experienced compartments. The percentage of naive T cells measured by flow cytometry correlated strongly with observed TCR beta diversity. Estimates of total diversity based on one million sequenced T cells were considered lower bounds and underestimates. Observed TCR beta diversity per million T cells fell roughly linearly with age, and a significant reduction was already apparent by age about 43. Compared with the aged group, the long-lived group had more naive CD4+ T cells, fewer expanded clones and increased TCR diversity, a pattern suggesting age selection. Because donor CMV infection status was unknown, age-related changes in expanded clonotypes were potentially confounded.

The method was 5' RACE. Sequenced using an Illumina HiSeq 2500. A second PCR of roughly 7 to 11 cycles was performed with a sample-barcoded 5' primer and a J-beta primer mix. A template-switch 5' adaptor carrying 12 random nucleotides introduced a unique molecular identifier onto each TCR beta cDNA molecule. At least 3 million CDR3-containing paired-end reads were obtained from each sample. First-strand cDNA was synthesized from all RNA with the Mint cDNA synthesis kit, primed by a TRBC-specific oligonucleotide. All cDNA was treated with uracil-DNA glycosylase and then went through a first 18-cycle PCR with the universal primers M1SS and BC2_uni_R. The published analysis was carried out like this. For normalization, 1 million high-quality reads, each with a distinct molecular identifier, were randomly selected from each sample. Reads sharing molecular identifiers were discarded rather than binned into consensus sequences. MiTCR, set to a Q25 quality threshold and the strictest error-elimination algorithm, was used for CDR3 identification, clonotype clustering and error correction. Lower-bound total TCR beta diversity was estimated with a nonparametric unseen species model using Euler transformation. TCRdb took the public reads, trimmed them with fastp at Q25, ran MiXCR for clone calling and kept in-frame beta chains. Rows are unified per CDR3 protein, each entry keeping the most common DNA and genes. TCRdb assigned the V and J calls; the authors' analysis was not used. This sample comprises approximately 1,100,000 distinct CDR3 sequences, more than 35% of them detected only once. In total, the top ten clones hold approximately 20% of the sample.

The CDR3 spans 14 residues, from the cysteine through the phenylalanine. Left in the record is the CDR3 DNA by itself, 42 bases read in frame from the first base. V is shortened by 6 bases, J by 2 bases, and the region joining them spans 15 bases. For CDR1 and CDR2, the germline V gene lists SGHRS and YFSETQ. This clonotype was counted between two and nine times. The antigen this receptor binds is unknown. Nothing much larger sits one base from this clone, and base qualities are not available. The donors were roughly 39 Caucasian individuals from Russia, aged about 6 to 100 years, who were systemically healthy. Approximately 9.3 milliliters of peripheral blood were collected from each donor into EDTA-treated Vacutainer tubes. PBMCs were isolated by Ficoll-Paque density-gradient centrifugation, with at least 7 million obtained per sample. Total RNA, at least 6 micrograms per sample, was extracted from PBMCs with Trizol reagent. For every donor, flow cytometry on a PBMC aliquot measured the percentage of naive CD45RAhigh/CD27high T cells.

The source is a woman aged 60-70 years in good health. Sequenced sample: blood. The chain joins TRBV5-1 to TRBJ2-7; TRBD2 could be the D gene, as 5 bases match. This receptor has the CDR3 CASTPASRTYEQYF. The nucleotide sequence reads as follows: TGCGCCAGCACCCCGGCTAGCAGGACCTACGAGCAGTACTTC.